A selection of T cell receptor beta chains follows, all from one sample in a study of Graves' ophthalmopathy and Graves' hyperthyroidism. TCRdb re-derived calls from the multiplex PCR reads in MiXCR, one entry per CDR3 protein. The sample lists some 380,000 distinct CDR3 sequences; approximately 15% were seen once. Sequenced sample: peripheral blood. The receptor source for this set is a young woman with stable Graves' hyperthyroidism. Both conserved end residues are part of each CDR3. The order of the fields is D gene, V gene, J gene, CDR3 protein. The D gene is left open where the match is weak.

D: -; V: TRBV11-1; J: TRBJ2-2; CDR3: CASSPTKGGNTGELFF
D: TRBD2; V: TRBV24-1; J: TRBJ2-3; CDR3: CATSDWGLAGDTQYF
D: TRBD2; V: TRBV4-1; J: TRBJ2-2; CDR3: CASSQGPGGPDTGELFF
D: TRBD1; V: TRBV20-1; J: TRBJ1-1; CDR3: CSSRMTGGGVNTEAFF
D: TRBD1; V: TRBV5-1; J: TRBJ1-2; CDR3: CASSLVSAGGHGYTF
D: TRBD1; V: TRBV19; J: TRBJ1-1; CDR3: CASSRSGTGVVGEAFF
D: -; V: TRBV24-1; J: TRBJ1-2; CDR3: CATSEETANYGYTF
D: -; V: TRBV7-8; J: TRBJ2-5; CDR3: CASSLVGVETQYF
D: -; V: TRBV19; J: TRBJ1-1; CDR3: CASMTEMNTEAFF
D: TRBD1; V: TRBV7-8; J: TRBJ1-5; CDR3: CASSPRVGQRPQHF
D: TRBD1; V: TRBV7-2; J: TRBJ2-4; CDR3: CASSLREGAGVKNIQYF
D: TRBD1; V: TRBV28; J: TRBJ2-7; CDR3: CASINKGTGTYEQYF
D: TRBD1; V: TRBV7-2; J: TRBJ2-7; CDR3: CASSRRTGGNEQYF
D: -; V: TRBV15; J: TRBJ1-1; CDR3: CATSRERRGAFF
D: -; V: TRBV20-1; J: TRBJ1-1; CDR3: CSATGNTNTEAFF
D: -; V: TRBV6-5; J: TRBJ1-2; CDR3: CASSYGAGTYGYTF
D: -; V: TRBV10-3; J: TRBJ1-1; CDR3: CATTGNTEAFF
D: TRBD1; V: TRBV18; J: TRBJ1-6; CDR3: CASSPKTGWNSPLHF
D: -; V: TRBV5-1; J: TRBJ1-1; CDR3: CASSLTTKRDTEAFF
D: TRBD1; V: TRBV7-9; J: TRBJ1-2; CDR3: CASSSDRDHGYTF
D: TRBD1; V: TRBV7-8; J: TRBJ1-1; CDR3: CASSPAGGTEAFF
D: -; V: TRBV11-2; J: TRBJ1-6; CDR3: CASSSNTSPLHF
D: -; V: TRBV6-1; J: TRBJ2-2; CDR3: CASSHMTANTGELFF
D: TRBD2; V: TRBV11-2; J: TRBJ2-5; CDR3: CASSLVGGGASQETQYF
D: -; V: TRBV20-1; J: TRBJ2-5; CDR3: CSASETGLRETQYF
D: -; V: TRBV19; J: TRBJ1-1; CDR3: CASSTRQGNTEAFF
D: TRBD1; V: TRBV7-6; J: TRBJ1-1; CDR3: CASSAWTGSTEACF
D: -; V: TRBV5-5; J: TRBJ1-6; CDR3: CASSFSDRDNSPLHF
D: TRBD1; V: TRBV11-3; J: TRBJ1-6; CDR3: CASSSRDRSTLHF
D: TRBD1; V: TRBV6-2/TRBV6-3; J: TRBJ2-7; CDR3: CARSTTGTVSEQYF
D: -; V: TRBV12-3/TRBV12-4; J: TRBJ1-5; CDR3: CASSFGGLRDNQPQHF
D: TRBD1; V: TRBV6-5; J: TRBJ1-5; CDR3: CASTRQGGQPQHF
D: -; V: TRBV7-9; J: TRBJ1-2; CDR3: CASSLTTDSQTF
D: TRBD1; V: TRBV18; J: TRBJ2-5; CDR3: CASSRTGQGIETQYF
D: -; V: TRBV6-4; J: TRBJ1-3; CDR3: CASRPYGWNSGNTIYF
D: -; V: TRBV5-1; J: TRBJ1-2; CDR3: CASSIVRQTNYGYTF
D: -; V: TRBV11-2; J: TRBJ1-6; CDR3: CASSLEDVRSYNSPLHF
D: -; V: TRBV24-1; J: TRBJ1-5; CDR3: CATSDQGRNQPQHF